These T cell receptor beta chains were read from a single sample in a study of T cells after yellow fever vaccination. TCRdb called the 5' RACE reads again in MiXCR, with one record for every CDR3 protein. The sample carries hundreds of thousands of distinct CDR3 sequences, around 13% recorded once. The sequenced sample was CD4+ T cells sorted from PBMCs, obtained 15 days after the yellow fever booster vaccination. These receptors were obtained from a man aged 18 to 35 who received the YFV17D yellow fever vaccine. The conserved cysteine and the conserved F or W are not part of the CDR3 here. A D gene is named only where the DNA matches it firmly.

CDR3	J	D	V
ASSSLQQLTDTQY	TRBJ2-3	NA	TRBV5-1
ASSPRGGTGFTETQY	TRBJ2-5	TRBD1	TRBV7-3
ASSQDSAPQGAQY	TRBJ2-3	NA	TRBV4-3
ASIDGSSNQPQH	TRBJ1-5	NA	TRBV28
ASSQRTGGGEKLF	TRBJ1-4	TRBD1	TRBV4-2
ASSQALAGAIETQY	TRBJ2-5	TRBD2	TRBV4-1
ASSTDENIQY	TRBJ2-4	NA	TRBV12-3/TRBV12-4
ASSWTSGGDNEQF	TRBJ2-1	TRBD2	TRBV12-3/TRBV12-4
ASSMRPPGADTQY	TRBJ2-3	NA	TRBV5-1
ATSRDNPPATSYEQY	TRBJ2-7	NA	TRBV15
ASRRAGGESYNEQF	TRBJ2-1	TRBD2	TRBV7-9
ATSDPGVAETQY	TRBJ2-5	NA	TRBV24-1
ASSYHRGAYT	TRBJ1-2	NA	TRBV6-2/TRBV6-3
SASKAGGSYNEQF	TRBJ2-1	TRBD2	TRBV20-1
ATRSPENTGELF	TRBJ2-2	NA	TRBV24-1
ASISGGTRTEAF	TRBJ1-1	NA	TRBV28
ASSYSWGKTDTQY	TRBJ2-3	NA	TRBV6-5
ASSVGGSHFYGYT	TRBJ1-2	NA	TRBV9
ASSYSWTGEQPQH	TRBJ1-5	TRBD1	TRBV6-5
SGSFMGSQETQY	TRBJ2-5	NA	TRBV20-1
ASSSGLTRRSPLH	TRBJ1-6	NA	TRBV5-4
ASSLDLSRNQPQH	TRBJ1-5	NA	TRBV5-1
SAANRGLEETQY	TRBJ2-5	TRBD1	TRBV20-1
ASSLWGGSDEQY	TRBJ2-7	TRBD2	TRBV5-1
ASPRGLLFPLREQF	TRBJ2-1	NA	TRBV3-2
ASMRSNQPQH	TRBJ1-5	NA	TRBV6-1
ASSRGNTGELF	TRBJ2-2	NA	TRBV28
ASSLERQGNGDTQY	TRBJ2-3	TRBD1	TRBV5-1
ASSQGLTANEKLF	TRBJ1-4	NA	TRBV4-1
ASSLMTGETQY	TRBJ2-5	NA	TRBV7-7
ASSQLRRAEETQY	TRBJ2-5	NA	TRBV4-1
ASSRTRGTEAF	TRBJ1-1	NA	TRBV5-1
ASSFHGGAEQF	TRBJ2-1	NA	TRBV12-3/TRBV12-4
ASSPGTGVTDTQY	TRBJ2-3	TRBD1	TRBV6-4
ASSLLSGFTYEQY	TRBJ2-7	NA	TRBV6-5
ASSPRQGALSGELF	TRBJ2-2	TRBD1	TRBV9
ASSRDGNQPQH	TRBJ1-5	NA	TRBV6-5
ASSLGPLQDNYGYT	TRBJ1-2	NA	TRBV5-1
ASSLRAGGAETQY	TRBJ2-5	TRBD1	TRBV7-6
ASSLTGINEKLF	TRBJ1-4	NA	TRBV7-6
ASSATIRTAQETQY	TRBJ2-5	NA	TRBV13
AISGGYGYT	TRBJ1-2	NA	TRBV10-3
AISDPQRGDQPQH	TRBJ1-5	NA	TRBV10-3
SVEDRGRNEQF	TRBJ2-1	TRBD1	TRBV29-1
ASSLVRQPGGYT	TRBJ1-2	NA	TRBV7-2
ASSIDLRVSYEQY	TRBJ2-7	NA	TRBV19